This T cell receptor beta chain was obtained from a study of cytomegalovirus exposure and HLA in healthy donors (dated by TCRdb to the late 2010s). At the level of the whole study: In an earlier analysis of approximately 640 of the donors, 276 Gb of sequence data and about 110 million unique TCR beta sequences from about 179 million T cells were reported. Around 320 gigabases of sequencing data and tens of millions of unique TCR sequences were included in an early release covering about 700 HLA-typed donors. Of the roughly 400 genotyped donors, about 84% fell in the genetic ancestry cluster associated with self-reported Caucasian donors. The aim of the study was to test whether cataloging public T cell receptors could identify signatures of past pathogen exposure. The T cell repertoires of around 670 subjects were profiled by immunosequencing and related to cytomegalovirus serostatus. In addition to the first cohort of roughly 670 subjects, a separate validation cohort of about 120 different subjects was used. High-throughput TCR immunosequencing, statistical association of individual TCRs with disease status, and machine learning were combined to predict cytomegalovirus infection status. A later analysis re-analyzed previously published TCR beta repertoires from approximately 700 donors and added high-resolution HLA genotyping to study TCR occurrence patterns. The later analysis used no new phenotypic data to find candidate immune exposures, relying instead on TCR beta sequences and their occurrence across donors. An earlier analysis of 500 to 650 of the donors applied high-throughput TCR beta sequencing to assess whether each TCR beta V gene segment acted as functional or pseudogenic. Donor age, sex, ethnicity and CMV serostatus were compiled together with the repertoire data. A later genetic analysis took genome-wide SNP genotypes for about 65% of the 666 donors and used that subset as a discovery cohort. All discovery cohort repertoires had been generated using a single sequencing platform. Both class I and class II loci were covered by HLA typing, at four-digit resolution. The number of typed donors differed by locus: roughly 629-640 for A, B, C, DRB1 and DQB1; 522 for DQA1; over 600 for DPA1; and about 450 for DPB1. Because of strong linkage in the cohort, 5 or 6 DR-DQ haplotypes were treated as single units for association and clustering. Among some 410 genotyped donors of the cohort, an average of around 240,000 unique TCR beta nucleotide sequences were sequenced per donor, approximately 20% of them non-productive.

The cohort was made up of under 800 healthy bone marrow donors. At the time of sampling, all cohort members were nominally healthy, though unrecorded immune exposures were likely present. The donor was CMV seropositive and was included in the group of 250 to 350 seropositive cohort members. A peripheral blood sample was provided by each donor, and peripheral blood mononuclear cells were used for TCR beta sequencing. Genomic DNA extraction from the blood cell samples was performed with the Qiagen DNeasy Blood Extraction Kit. The CDR3 measures 13 amino acids from cysteine to phenylalanine. The sequence is cut down to CDR3 DNA, 39 bases in frame from base 1. Reading the germline V gene gives CDR1 ENHRY and CDR2 SYGVKD. For this chain, trimming is 10 bases at the V end and 5 bases at the J end, and the number of junction bases without a gene match is 5. Regarding this clone: Which antigen it targets is not known. No much larger clone is present one base from it, and per-base qualities are unavailable.

Overall results and qualifications from the work: Because HLA typing was missing for some donors at each locus, association tests included only the typed subset. The authors suggested that the approach could potentially be extended to other disease states and immunological phenotypes. Because counts were too low, roughly 17 rarely observed V segments, including chromosome 9 orphons, were left out of the earlier analysis of approximately 580 of the donors. According to a later analysis, most CMV-associated TCR beta chains appeared to be HLA-restricted, and the HLA associations seemed to be driven largely by CMV exposure. Immune exposure information for the cohort was limited to CMV serostatus. An earlier analysis of 587 of the donors showed that most TCR beta V segments appeared in productive rearrangements either about 90% or about 30% of the time, which broadly matched IMGT annotations. According to a later analysis, TCR association rates differed among HLA loci, with DRB1 alleles showing the most associated TCRs and HLA-C alleles showing the fewest. A cluster of highly shared sequence variants was judged likely to be a technical artifact of the sequencing pipeline. Because the 87-base-pair reads could not distinguish some IMGT-functional V segments, including TRBV6-2 and TRBV6-3, those segments were excluded. A later genetic analysis associated a missense DCLRE1C variant with V-gene and J-gene trimming of TCR beta chains, and an independent cohort replicated the association. At a false discovery rate of 0.05, a later analysis linked some 17,000 TCR beta sequences to specific HLA alleles. Correlated functional status among segregating V segments might reflect linkage disequilibrium, but an unknown experimental factor could not be ruled out. Roughly uniform sequencing depth across donors was assumed in presence/absence analyses, although this assumption may not hold. Assigning TCR associations to individual alleles was difficult when HLA alleles, especially DR and DQ, strongly co-occurred. In a later genetic analysis, fewer N-insertions in productive TCRs were reported among donors in an Asian-associated ancestry cluster than the approximately 630-donor mean. A few of the identified cytomegalovirus-associated TCR beta chains were confirmed in vitro to be specific for cytomegalovirus antigens. This cohort had only TCR beta chains sequenced, and the lack of alpha or paired-chain data limited which features could be detected. Most TCR sequences were seen in very few donors, while some public TCRs were found in many individuals. The classifier was reported to diagnose cytomegalovirus status with high specificity and sensitivity in both the original cohort and the validation cohort. The study listed over 150 TCR beta chains as associated with cytomegalovirus. A later analysis reported that several top co-occurrence clusters appeared linked to parvovirus B19, influenza, CMV and Epstein-Barr virus. In a later analysis, HLA-associated TCR beta chains were found to be more clonally expanded and to have lower generation probabilities than equally common non-associated chains. A further reported finding was that TCR beta sequences accurately predicted the HLA-A and HLA-B alleles for most subjects in the first cohort.

The receptor library was made with the immunoSEQ multiplex PCR assay. For the multiplex PCR, a mixture combining 60 forward primers for TCR Vbeta segments and 13 reverse primers for TCR Jbeta segments was used. The CDR3 region of rearranged TCR beta genes was amplified from genomic DNA by a multiplex PCR assay. Amplified TCR beta libraries were sequenced as 87-base-pair reads on the Illumina HiSeq System. The study's own analysis went as follows. A later analysis tallied roughly 80 million unique TCR beta chains across the 666 repertoires, and approximately 9.9 million of those chains were shared by two or more donors. Raw reads were error-corrected and collapsed into unique sequences with a nearest-neighbor algorithm that merged closely related sequences to remove PCR and sequencing errors. Alignment of CDR3 sequences to IMGT reference sequences was used to assign V, D and J gene segments. For a sequence to be retained, a match of at least six nucleotides was required to both a V gene segment and a J gene segment. Rearrangements were classified as productive when the CDR3 lacked stop codons and remained in frame with V and J, and all other rearrangements were classified as non-productive. Following IMGT convention, CDR3 was defined as the stretch from the second conserved V-encoded cysteine to the conserved J-encoded phenylalanine. The earlier analysis of 587 of the donors excluded sequences that lacked an unambiguous match to a single V gene segment. In an earlier analysis of a few hundred of the donors, a V segment was called functional when productive rearrangements were above 56.7%, and segregating when the standard deviation between donors exceeded 5%. To diagnose cytomegalovirus status from the catalog of TCR beta chain sequences, a statistical classification framework was built. In a later analysis, TCR nucleotide sequences were compared against IMGT/GENE-DB human TR gene sequences so that V and J genes could be assigned. Using the TCRdist pipeline, a later analysis assigned CDR3 sequences along with most-parsimonious VDJ recombination scenarios. In a later analysis, each TCR beta chain was defined by its CDR3 amino acid sequence together with its V-gene family, and reads lacking a unique V-gene family were excluded. In a later analysis, 450 to 600 highly shared, low-generation-probability nucleotide sequences were removed to address suspected cross-contamination and a sequencing artifact. In a later analysis, a clonal expansion index was calculated for each public chain from normalized within-repertoire ranks of inferred template counts. A later analysis computed generation probabilities with a VDJ recombination model fitted to out-of-frame rearrangements, and checked the results against IGoR. In a later analysis, TCR-TCR, TCR-HLA and TCR-CMV co-occurrence was scored with hypergeometric tests, and a repertoire-size bias correction was applied to TCR pairs. A later analysis estimated false discovery rates by permuting HLA or CMV assignments 20 times. In a later analysis, co-occurring TCRs were grouped using DBSCAN, and TCRdist sequence similarity was added for clustering within HLA-allele-positive subsets. For co-occurrence clustering, repertoires with fewer than 30,000 or more than 120,000 public chains were excluded, along with 4 to 6 repertoires with anomalous nucleotide sharing. TCRdb provides this immuneACCESS table in a form limited to in-frame rearrangements. Some clones are lacking; in checked studies, under half of them reflect an unresolved V gene, and why the rest are absent is not known. V, J and clone size are those of that table, while D and trimming were read from the DNA. A total of around 90,000 clones appear in this sample, more than 75% of them only once. The ten most abundant clones make up roughly 8.3% of the sample.

The chain couples TRBV10-3 to TRBJ2-2, and 9 bases in between align with TRBD1. The sequence was obtained from a man younger than 40 in good health and CMV-seropositive. The specimen was PBMCs. The nucleotide sequence is TGTGCCACGGGACAGGGAAGTACCGGGGAGCTGTTTTTT. This yields the protein CATGQGSTGELFF.